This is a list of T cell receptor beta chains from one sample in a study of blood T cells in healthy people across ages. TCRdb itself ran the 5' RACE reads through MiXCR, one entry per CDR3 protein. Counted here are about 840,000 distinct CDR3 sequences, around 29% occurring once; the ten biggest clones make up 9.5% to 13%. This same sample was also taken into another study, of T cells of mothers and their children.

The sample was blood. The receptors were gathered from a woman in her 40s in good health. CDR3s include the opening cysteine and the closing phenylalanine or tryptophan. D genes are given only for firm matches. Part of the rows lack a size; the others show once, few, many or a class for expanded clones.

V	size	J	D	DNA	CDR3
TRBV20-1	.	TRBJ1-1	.	TGCAGTGCTAGCTTGAACACTGAAGCTTTCTTT	CSASLNTEAFF
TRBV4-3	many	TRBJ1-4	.	TGCGCCAGCAGCCAAGAAGCTAATGAAAAACTGTTTTTT	CASSQEANEKLFF
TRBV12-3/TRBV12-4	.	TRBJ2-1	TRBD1	TGTACCAGCAGTTATCCGGACAGGGTAGGCGAGCAGTTCTTC	CTSSYPDRVGEQFF
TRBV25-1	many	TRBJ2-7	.	TGTGCCAGCAGTCAGACAGGTGCCTACTACGAGCAGTACTTC	CASSQTGAYYEQYF
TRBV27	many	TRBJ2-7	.	TGTGCCAGCAGTTATCCCTCGGGAGAGCAGTACTTC	CASSYPSGEQYF
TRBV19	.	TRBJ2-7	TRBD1	TGTGCCAGTAGGGGAACAGGGGCCACCTACGAGCAGTACTTC	CASRGTGATYEQYF
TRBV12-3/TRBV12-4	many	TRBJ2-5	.	TGTGCCAGCAGTTTAAGTCCTAAGGAAGAGACCCAGTACTTC	CASSLSPKEETQYF
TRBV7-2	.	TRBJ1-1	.	TGTGCCAGCAGCTTAGTTCCGGGTCAATCTGAAGCTTTCTTT	CASSLVPGQSEAFF
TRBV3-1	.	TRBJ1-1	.	TGTACCAGCAGCCAAGAGGCGGGGACCACTGAAGCTTTCTTT	CTSSQEAGTTEAFF
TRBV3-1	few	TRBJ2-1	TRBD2	TGTGCCAGCAGCCAAATAGCGGGGGCTTCCTACAATGAGCAGTTCTTC	CASSQIAGASYNEQFF
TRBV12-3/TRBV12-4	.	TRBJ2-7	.	TGTGCCAGCAGGCCCCGGGGGGCCGCCTACGAGCAGTACTTC	CASRPRGAAYEQYF
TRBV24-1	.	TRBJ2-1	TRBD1	TGTACCACCAGTGACCCCACCGGGACAGGGTACAATGGGCAGTTCTTC	CTTSDPTGTGYNGQFF
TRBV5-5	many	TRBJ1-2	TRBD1	TGTGCCAGCAGCTCACCAGGGGGCGAGGGCTATGGCTACACCTTC	CASSSPGGEGYGYTF
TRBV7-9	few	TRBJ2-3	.	TGTGCCAGCAACCCGGGACCAGACACAGATACGCAGTATTTT	CASNPGPDTDTQYF
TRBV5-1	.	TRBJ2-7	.	TGCGCCAGCAGCTTGGGGGGTTCAGGGTCCGAGCAGTACTTC	CASSLGGSGSEQYF
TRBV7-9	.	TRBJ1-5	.	TGTGCCAGCAGCCGCGGGACCGAGAATCAGCCCCAGCATTTT	CASSRGTENQPQHF
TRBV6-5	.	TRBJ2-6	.	TGTGCCAGCAGTTACTCGAGAGGGGCTGTCTCCTCTGGGGCCAACGTCCGGACTTTC	CASSYSRGAVSSGANVRTF
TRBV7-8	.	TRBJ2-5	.	TGTGCCAGCAGCCTTGGCTTGGTAGAGACCCAGTACTTC	CASSLGLVETQYF
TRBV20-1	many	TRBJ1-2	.	TGCAGTGCTAGCCCAGGGGCTCGTGGCTACACCTTC	CSASPGARGYTF
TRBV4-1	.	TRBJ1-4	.	TGCGCCAGCAGCCAAGATTGGAGGGGGAGTGAAAAACTGTTTTTT	CASSQDWRGSEKLFF
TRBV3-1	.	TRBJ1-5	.	TGTGCCAGCAGCCAAGAGCCGGGAACTAATCAGCCCCAGCATTTT	CASSQEPGTNQPQHF
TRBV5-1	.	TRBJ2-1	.	TGCGCCAGCAGCTTGGAGGCGGGGGCCTACTACAATGAGCAGTTCTTC	CASSLEAGAYYNEQFF
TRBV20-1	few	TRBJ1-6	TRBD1	TGCAGTGCTGGGGGACAGGGTGGTTCACCCCTCCACTTT	CSAGGQGGSPLHF
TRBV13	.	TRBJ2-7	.	TGTGCCAGCAGCTTCCACGGGCAGGACTACGAGCAGTACTTC	CASSFHGQDYEQYF
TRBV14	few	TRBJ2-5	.	TGTGCCAGCAGCCCTGGGCTGGAATCGGCCAAGTACTTC	CASSPGLESAKYF
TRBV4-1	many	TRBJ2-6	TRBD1	TGCGCCAGCAGCCCGACAGGGGCTGGGGCCAACGTCCTGACTTTC	CASSPTGAGANVLTF
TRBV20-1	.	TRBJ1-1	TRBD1	TGCAGTGCTATGGGACAGGGGGAGGTGAACACTGAAGCTTTCTTT	CSAMGQGEVNTEAFF
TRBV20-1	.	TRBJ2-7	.	TGCAGTGCGCCACGGGACTTCTACGAGCAGTACTTC	CSAPRDFYEQYF
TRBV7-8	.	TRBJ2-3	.	TGTGCCAGCAGCCCCCCCGGGGGCAGCTACACAGATACGCAGTATTTT	CASSPPGGSYTDTQYF
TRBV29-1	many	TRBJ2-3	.	TGCAGCGCTGCCACAGATACGCAGTATTTT	CSAATDTQYF
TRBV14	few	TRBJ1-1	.	TGTGCCAGCAGTCCGAAAGGCCCCCGAATGAACACTGAAGCTTTCTTT	CASSPKGPRMNTEAFF
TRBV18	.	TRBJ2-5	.	TGTGCCAGCTCACCACTCCGCGCCTGGGGAGAGACCCAGTACTTC	CASSPLRAWGETQYF
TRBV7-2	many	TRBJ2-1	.	TGTGCCAGCAGCTACCGAGCGGTTTCCTACAATGAGCAGTTCTTC	CASSYRAVSYNEQFF
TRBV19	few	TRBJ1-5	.	TGTGCCAGTAGCCCCTCGATGCGCCGGCCCCAGCATTTT	CASSPSMRRPQHF
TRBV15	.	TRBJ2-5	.	TGTGCCACCAGCGGGGGACGCTTCCAAGAGACCCAGTACTTC	CATSGGRFQETQYF
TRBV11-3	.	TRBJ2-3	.	TGTGCCAGCAGCTTAGGAGGAGTTATCCAGTATTTT	CASSLGGVIQYF
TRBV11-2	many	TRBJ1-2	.	TGTGCCAGCAGCCGGGACGGGAATGGCTACACCTTC	CASSRDGNGYTF
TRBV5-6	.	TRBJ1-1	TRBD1	TGTGCCAGCAGTTGGGACAGGGGGACCGGTGAAGCTTTCTTT	CASSWDRGTGEAFF
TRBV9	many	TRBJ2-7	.	TGTGCCAGCAGCGTAGCGGGAACCGGGACAACGACCCTCCACGAGCAGTACTTC	CASSVAGTGTTTLHEQYF
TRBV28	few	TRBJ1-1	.	TGTGCCAGCAGTTCCCCCCAGGGTATAACTGAAGCTTTCTTT	CASSSPQGITEAFF
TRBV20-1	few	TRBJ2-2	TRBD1	TGCAGTGCTAGAGCAGGCAGAAAAGCGGACAGGGGGAACACCGGGGAGCTGTTTTTT	CSARAGRKADRGNTGELFF
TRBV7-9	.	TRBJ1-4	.	TGTGCCAGCAGCTTAAGAAGAAAAGGGAATGAAAAACTGTTTTTT	CASSLRRKGNEKLFF
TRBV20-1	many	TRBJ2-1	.	TGCAGTGCTAGAGATTACGACGCCCCAGCCGGCTCCTACAATGAGCAGTTCTTC	CSARDYDAPAGSYNEQFF
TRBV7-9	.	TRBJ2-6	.	TGTGCCAGCAGCTTGAACAGCAATTCTGGGGCCAACGTCCTGACTTTC	CASSLNSNSGANVLTF
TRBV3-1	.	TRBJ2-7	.	TGTGCCAGCAGCCAAGATACCAGGGGGGGATACGAGCAGTACTTC	CASSQDTRGGYEQYF
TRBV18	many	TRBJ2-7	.	TGTGCCAGCTCACCCAGGGCGGAGGCCTACGAGCAGTACTTC	CASSPRAEAYEQYF
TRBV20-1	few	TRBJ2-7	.	TGCAGTGCTAGCGGTCAGGGACTCCGATGGGACGAGCAGTACTTC	CSASGQGLRWDEQYF
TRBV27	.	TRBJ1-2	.	TGTGCCAGCAGGCCCCGACAGATCCGTCGCGGCTACACCTTC	CASRPRQIRRGYTF
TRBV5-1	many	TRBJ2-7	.	TGCGCCAGCAGCTTGTACAGCCTCTACGAGCAGTACTTC	CASSLYSLYEQYF
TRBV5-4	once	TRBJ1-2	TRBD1	TGTGCCAGCAGGACCGGGACAGGGACGAACAATTGCTATGGCTACACCTTC	CASRTGTGTNNCYGYTF
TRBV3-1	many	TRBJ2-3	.	TGCGCCAGCAGTCAGGGGCCGAGCACAGATACGCAGTATTTT	CASSQGPSTDTQYF
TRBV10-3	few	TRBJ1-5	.	TGTGCCATCAGTGAGTCGAGTACCAGGGTAGAACCCCAGCATTTT	CAISESSTRVEPQHF
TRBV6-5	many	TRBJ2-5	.	TGTGCCAGCAGTTACTCGACTTCAGGGATCGCAGAGACCCAGTACTTC	CASSYSTSGIAETQYF
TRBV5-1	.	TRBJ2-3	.	TGCGCCAGCCGCAGAGGTGACGCAGATACGCAGTATTTT	CASRRGDADTQYF
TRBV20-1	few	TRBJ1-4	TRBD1	TGCAGTGTTATAATAGACAGGGGGGTCGGGAAACTGTTTTTT	CSVIIDRGVGKLFF
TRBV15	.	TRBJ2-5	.	TGTGCCGCCAGCAGAGATTGGGGAGGTTCGGAGACCCAGTACTTC	CAASRDWGGSETQYF
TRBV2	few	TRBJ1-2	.	TGTGCCAGCACTTTGGTCGTGGCTAACTATGGCTACACCTTC	CASTLVVANYGYTF